The 26 T cell receptor beta chains listed next were all sequenced from one sample in a study of cytomegalovirus exposure and HLA in healthy donors. The assay was immunoSEQ multiplex PCR, and TCRdb's table has in-frame clones only and misses some. The sample shows some 250,000 clones, 85% to 90% of them seen only once. Sequencing was done on a sample of PBMCs. The receptors come from a woman under 30 in good health and CMV-seronegative.

This sequence joins TRBV19 and TRBJ1-3, with D possibly being TRBD1 (6 bases). CDR3 length equals 14 residues. V lost 3 bases and J lost 4, with 10 bases in between. The germline V gene encodes CDR1 LNHDA and CDR2 SQIVND (reference sequence). The CDR3 reads CASSIGGLGNTIYF. The CDR3 region has the DNA TGTGCCAGTAGTATTGGGGGCCTGGGAAACACCATATATTTT.

The V gene is TRBV28, the J gene TRBJ2-1; the match to TRBD1 covers 9 bases. Germline CDR1 is MDHEN and CDR2 is SYDVKM. This CDR3 has 18 residues. The V and J ends lost 6 bases and 3 bases, in that order; junction bases with no gene match: 15. The CDR3 here is CASSLKTGTGPLYNEQFF. DNA for the CDR3: TGTGCCAGCAGCTTAAAAACCGGGACAGGGCCTCTCTACAATGAGCAGTTCTTC.

V and J are TRBV7-2 and TRBJ2-5; 9 bases map to TRBD2. Looked up from germline, CDR1 is SGHTA and CDR2 is FQGNSA. The CDR3 is made up of 15 amino acids. J lost 5 bases, V lost 5 bases, and 9 bases had no gene match. Here the CDR3 reads CASSSRSGGTETQYF. CDR3 coding DNA: TGTGCCAGCAGCAGCAGGAGCGGGGGGACTGAGACCCAGTACTTC.

The V gene is TRBV6-1, the J gene TRBJ1-5, with a tentative D call TRBD1 (5 bases). V was clipped by 7 bases and J by 4 bases, with 17 bases between them. The CDR3 is made up of 15 amino acids. CDR1 is MNHNS, CDR2 SASEGT, per germline. The CDR3 reads CASTGGIQFNQPQHF. CDR3 sequence (DNA): TGTGCCAGCACCGGGGGGATCCAATTTAATCAGCCCCAGCATTTT.

The V gene is TRBV15, the J gene TRBJ1-1; 8 nucleotides agree with TRBD1. Germline trimming cut 4 bases from V and 0 bases from J; bases unmatched to any gene: 4. CDR3 length equals 15 residues. Germline V lookup: CDR1 LNHNV, CDR2 YYDKDF (reference sequence). CDR3 nucleotides: TGTGCCACCAGCACCCGGACAGGGCTGAACACTGAAGCTTTCTTT. Translation gives CATSTRTGLNTEAFF.

The chain is built from TRBV6-5 and TRBJ1-4; D may be TRBD1 (5 bases). CDR3 length: 15 residues. Germline V lookup: CDR1 MNHEY, CDR2 SVGAGI. Trimming shortened V by 2 bases and J by 3 bases, and 10 bases separated the two germline ends. The CDR3 DNA reads as TGTGCCAGCAGTTACGGACATCTCCCTAATGAAAAACTGTTTTTT. This gives the protein CASSYGHLPNEKLFF.

This clone was seen more than once but under ten times. The gene calls are TRBV14 and TRBJ2-7; 12 positions agree with TRBD1. Trimming cost V 5 bases and J 6 bases; bases outside gene matches: 2. Germline CDR1 SGHDN, CDR2 FVKESK. This CDR3 is 13 amino acids long. CDR3 loop: CASSWDRGREQYF. CDR3 nucleotides: TGTGCCAGCAGCTGGGACAGGGGGCGCGAGCAGTACTTC.

The chain has TRBV4-1 and TRBJ1-3; 7 positions match TRBD1. Germline assignment: CDR1 MGHRA and CDR2 YSYEKL. This CDR3 has 15 amino acids. Losses at the gene ends were 5 bases for V and 4 bases for J; bases not matched to a gene: 8. Here the CDR3 reads CASSGETGTGNTIYF. The CDR3 DNA reads TGCGCCAGCAGCGGGGAGACAGGGACCGGAAACACCATATATTTT.

The chain has TRBV20-1 and TRBJ2-5; D is unresolved. This CDR3 has 11 amino acids. CDR1 and CDR2 (germline): DFQATT, SNEGSKA (reference sequence). The V gene lost 6 bases and the J gene lost 4 bases, with 9 bases spanning the gap. CDR3 protein: CSALGRETQYF. The CDR3 nucleotides read TGCAGTGCCCTTGGGCGAGAGACCCAGTACTTC.

This sequence joins TRBV7-6 and TRBJ1-1, with D tentatively TRBD1 (6 bases). The germline V gene encodes CDR1 SGHVS and CDR2 FNYEAQ. Trimming left V 4 bases short and J 4 bases short, with 10 bases between. The CDR3 spans 13 residues. The CDR3 spells CASSYRVGTEAFF. The DNA of the CDR3 is TGTGCCAGCAGCTACAGGGTGGGCACTGAAGCTTTCTTT.

This chain links TRBV28 with TRBJ2-7; D is perhaps TRBD2 (5 bases). Trimming stripped 3 bases from V and 4 bases from J, with 10 bases between. The length of the CDR3 is 13 residues. CDR1 is MDHEN and CDR2 is SYDVKM in the germline V gene. This CDR3 reads CASSFRTGYEQYF. CDR3 coding DNA: TGTGCCAGCAGTTTTCGGACTGGATACGAGCAGTACTTC.

The chain recombines TRBV7-2 with TRBJ2-7; 7 bases are shared with TRBD1. J lost 3 bases, V lost 0 bases, and 2 bases had no gene match. The CDR3 spans 14 residues. Germline V gives CDR1 SGHTA, CDR2 FQGNSA. As DNA, the CDR3 is TGTGCCAGCAGCTTAGCGGGACAGCGCTACGAGCAGTACTTC. Translation gives CASSLAGQRYEQYF.

This chain connects TRBV7-3 to TRBJ2-1, with TRBD1 matching over 8 bases. The CDR3 has 16 amino acids. Germline lookup yields CDR1 SGHTA and CDR2 FQGTGA. The ends lost 5 bases at V and 7 bases at J; junction bases unmatched: 13. The CDR3 DNA reads as TGTGCCAGCAGCCCCAGCTACGGGACAGGTGGGAATGAGCAGTTCTTC. Its translation is CASSPSYGTGGNEQFF.

This chain uses TRBV7-8 with TRBJ1-1; D unresolved. The length of the CDR3 is 12 residues. CDR1 and CDR2 from the germline V gene are SGHVS and FQNEAQ. V was pared by 2 bases and J by 6 bases, with 7 bases between. This chain's CDR3 is CASSLSPAEAFF. As DNA, the CDR3 is TGTGCCAGCAGCTTATCTCCGGCTGAAGCTTTCTTT. The whole variable domain, filled in from reference TRBV7-8 and TRBJ1-1, reads GAGVSQSPRYKVAKRGQDVALRCDPISGHVSLFWYQQALGQGPEFLTYFQNEAQLDKSGLPSDRFFAERPEGSVSTLKIQRTQQEDSAVYLCASSLSPAEAFFGQGTRLTVV.

V usage is TRBV5-1 and J usage is TRBJ2-5; no clear D gene. The CDR3 extends over 13 amino acids. The germline V gene encodes CDR1 SGHRS and CDR2 YFSETQ. With 4 bases removed from V and 4 bases from J, the gap between germline ends came to 11 bases. This chain's CDR3 is CASSNLPGETQYF. Here the CDR3 DNA reads TGCGCCAGCAGCAATCTTCCCGGAGAGACCCAGTACTTC.

The gene calls are TRBV5-1 and TRBJ1-2; D is uncertain. Germline V gene sequence: CDR1 SGHRS, CDR2 YFSETQ. The CDR3 consists of 13 residues. Trimming took off 2 bases at V and 1 base at J, with 6 bases between the two ends. For the CDR3, the DNA is TGCGCCAGCAGCTTAGGAGTTAACTATGGCTACACCTTC. Translating it yields CASSLGVNYGYTF.

The chain is built from TRBV6-5 and TRBJ2-7; TRBD1 agrees at 8 bases. V trimming: 6 bases; J trimming: 0 bases; junction bases outside the gene matches: 7. From germline, CDR1 is MNHEY and CDR2 SVGAGI. The CDR3 covers 15 residues. CDR3 bases: TGTGCCAGCAGCCCGGACAGGGATAGCTCCTACGAGCAGTACGTC. Translated: CASSPDRDSSYEQYV.

J is TRBJ1-5 and V is TRBV6-5, with no clear D. Deletions cut 6 bases from V and 9 bases from J, with 15 bases between. Per germline, CDR1 MNHEY and CDR2 SVGAGI. The CDR3 runs to 13 residues. The CDR3 sequence: CASSSARNSPQHF. CDR3 nucleotides: TGTGCCAGCAGCTCCGCCCGAAACTCGCCCCAGCATTTT.

The chain recombines TRBV27 with TRBJ1-1; no clear D. The CDR3 is 13 residues long. Trimming removed 5 bases from V and 11 bases from J, with 18 bases in between. Germline V gene sequence: CDR1 MNHEY, CDR2 SMNVEV (reference sequence). This CDR3 reads CASSPGLPREAFF. The DNA for the CDR3 is TGTGCCAGCAGTCCTGGACTGCCCCGGGAGGCTTTCTTT.

This clone appeared a few times. This rearrangement joins TRBV27 to TRBJ1-6; 7 positions agree with TRBD1. Germline V CDR1 and CDR2: MNHEY, SMNVEV (reference sequence). CDR3 length: 16 amino acids. J lost 7 bases, V lost 0 bases, and 6 bases had no gene match. CDR3 protein: CASSLSGGAGNSPLHF. Written as DNA, the CDR3 is TGTGCCAGCAGTTTATCAGGGGGCGCGGGGAATTCACCCCTCCACTTT.

J is TRBJ2-1 and V is TRBV27; 7 positions agree with TRBD2. Germline lookup yields CDR1 MNHEY and CDR2 SMNVEV (reference sequence). The CDR3 is made up of 16 amino acids. The J segment lost 0 bases and the V segment lost 2 bases, leaving 4 bases of the junction unmatched. CDR3 sequence (DNA): TGTGCCAGCAGTTTAATCGGCGGGGGCTCCTACAATGAGCAGTTCTTC. This encodes CASSLIGGGSYNEQFF.

This chain joins TRBV28 and TRBJ1-2; a weak D match, TRBD1 (6 bases). The germline gives CDR1 MDHEN, CDR2 SYDVKM. V was clipped by 6 bases and J by 5 bases, with 13 bases between them. The CDR3 spans 13 residues. In nucleotides, the CDR3 is TGTGCCAGCAGCGAAGGGGGAGGGTATGGCTACACCTTC. Protein: CASSEGGGYGYTF.

This chain joins TRBV4-1 and TRBJ2-3; maybe TRBD1 (6 bases). The germline CDR1 and CDR2 sequences are MGHRA and YSYEKL. V gave up 3 bases and J gave up 5 bases, with 24 bases separating them. This CDR3 contains 18 residues. CDR3 in DNA: TGCGCCAGCAGCCATCCAAGCCTCTCCGGGACATTTAGAGATACGCAGTATTTT. Translated: CASSHPSLSGTFRDTQYF.

V gene TRBV21-1 combines with J gene TRBJ2-1; no check of the table's D call, TRBD2, against the DNA was made. TRBV21-1 is a recognized pseudogene. CDR3 length: 17 amino acids. The CDR3 sequence is CASPVGERDWDYNEQFF. The DNA for the CDR3 is TGTGCCAGCCCAGTCGGTGAAAGGGACTGGGATTACAATGAGCAGTTCTTC.

Comments on this clone: Other DNA sequences within the sample encode an identical CDR3. The CDR3 sequence: CATSRDRAGARPQHF. CDR3 nucleotides: TGTGCCACCAGCAGAGATCGCGCAGGCGCTCGGCCCCAGCATTTT. The chain employs TRBV15 and TRBJ1-5; no clear D gene. Looked up from germline, CDR1 is LNHNV and CDR2 is YYDKDF (reference sequence). V was clipped by 0 bases and J by 9 bases, with 15 bases between them. The CDR3 consists of 15 residues.

The chain couples TRBV2 to TRBJ2-1; the match to TRBD2 covers 11 bases. V shed 5 bases and J 6 bases; nucleotides not matched to a gene: 6. Germline values: CDR1 SNHLY, CDR2 FYNNEI. The length of the CDR3 is 15 residues. The CDR3 DNA sequence: TGTGCCAGCAGTCCTGTAGCGGGGGGGTTCAATGAGCAGTTCTTC. It specifies CASSPVAGGFNEQFF.